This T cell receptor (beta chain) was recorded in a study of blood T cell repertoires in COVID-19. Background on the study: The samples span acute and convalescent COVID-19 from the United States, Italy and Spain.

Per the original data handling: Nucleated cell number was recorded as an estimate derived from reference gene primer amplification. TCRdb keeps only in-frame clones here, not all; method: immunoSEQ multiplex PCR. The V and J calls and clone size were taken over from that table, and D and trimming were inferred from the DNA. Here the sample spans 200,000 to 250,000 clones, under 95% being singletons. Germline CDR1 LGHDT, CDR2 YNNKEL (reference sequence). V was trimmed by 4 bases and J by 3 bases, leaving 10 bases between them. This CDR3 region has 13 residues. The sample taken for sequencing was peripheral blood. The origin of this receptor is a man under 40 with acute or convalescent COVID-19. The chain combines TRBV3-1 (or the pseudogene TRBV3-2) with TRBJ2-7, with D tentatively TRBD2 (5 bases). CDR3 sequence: CASSRTRDYEQYF. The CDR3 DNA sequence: TGTGCCAGCAGCCGAACGAGGGACTACGAGCAGTACTTC.